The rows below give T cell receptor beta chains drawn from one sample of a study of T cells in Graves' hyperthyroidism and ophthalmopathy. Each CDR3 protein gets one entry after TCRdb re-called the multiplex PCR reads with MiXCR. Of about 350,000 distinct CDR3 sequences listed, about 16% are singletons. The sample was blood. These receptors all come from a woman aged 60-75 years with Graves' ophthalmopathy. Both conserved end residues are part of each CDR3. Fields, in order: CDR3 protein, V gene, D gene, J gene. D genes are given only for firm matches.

CASSQMQGSTEAFF	TRBV6-2/TRBV6-3	NA	TRBJ1-1
CASSILRDEQFF	TRBV28	NA	TRBJ2-1
CASSGSVTQYF	TRBV11-2	NA	TRBJ2-3
CASSETGGGYEQYF	TRBV9	TRBD1	TRBJ2-7
CASSLTGRARNEQFF	TRBV28	NA	TRBJ2-1
CASTLTGGRTEAFF	TRBV12-3/TRBV12-4	NA	TRBJ1-1
CSASRSGTATDTQYF	TRBV20-1	TRBD1	TRBJ2-3
CASSELAGGTGADTQYF	TRBV2	TRBD2	TRBJ2-3
CATILGGGGETQYF	TRBV28	NA	TRBJ2-5
CSARDGMTGIYNEQFF	TRBV20-1	TRBD1	TRBJ2-1
CSATLAPRGGVINTGELFF	TRBV20-1	NA	TRBJ2-2
CASSLRLTSGMSDTQYF	TRBV7-2	TRBD2	TRBJ2-3
CASSAGLAGGGNEQFF	TRBV12-3/TRBV12-4	TRBD2	TRBJ2-1
CSARGQTGGSYNEQFF	TRBV20-1	TRBD1	TRBJ2-1
CASSTKTSGSFNEQFF	TRBV6-1	TRBD2	TRBJ2-1
CASRRDRLEKLFF	TRBV6-1	TRBD1	TRBJ1-4
CASSQGLDQIYEQYF	TRBV3-1	NA	TRBJ2-7
CASSRDGNTGELFF	TRBV5-1	NA	TRBJ2-2
CASSLHNSGRAGNPDTQYF	TRBV11-3	TRBD2	TRBJ2-3
CASSLYLAGVAEQFF	TRBV5-1	TRBD2	TRBJ2-1
CSARPMGDRAYNEQFF	TRBV20-1	TRBD1	TRBJ2-1
CASSLNQYNEQFF	TRBV7-6	NA	TRBJ2-1
CASSFARDPLNEQFF	TRBV11-3	NA	TRBJ2-1
CASSEARDRVVRNTIYF	TRBV2	TRBD1	TRBJ1-3
CASSLAERSSYNSPLHF	TRBV5-1	NA	TRBJ1-6
CSVAYHNEQFF	TRBV29-1	NA	TRBJ2-1
CSARELRQGIANTGELFF	TRBV20-1	TRBD1	TRBJ2-2
CSARESGGYNSPLHF	TRBV20-1	TRBD1	TRBJ1-6
CASSQGRGGTQPQHF	TRBV3-1	NA	TRBJ1-5
CASMPMRTNNEQFF	TRBV2	NA	TRBJ2-1
CASSLGGVGVEQYF	TRBV27	TRBD2	TRBJ2-7
CATRAEVGELFF	TRBV24-1	NA	TRBJ2-2
CASSPLFLEPGQGGYEQYF	TRBV7-9	TRBD1	TRBJ2-7
CASSSVSRTDTQYF	TRBV14	NA	TRBJ2-3
CSVGGTSGTANTGELFF	TRBV29-1	TRBD2	TRBJ2-2
CASSFGSSNEKLFF	TRBV5-6	NA	TRBJ1-4
CASSLDRVGGYGYTF	TRBV5-4	TRBD1	TRBJ1-2
CASIKQGGSYEQYF	TRBV6-1	TRBD1	TRBJ2-7
CASSPSLTDTQYF	TRBV27	NA	TRBJ2-3
CASGQPGISYEQYF	TRBV3-1	NA	TRBJ2-7
CASSPKTSGQETQYF	TRBV18	TRBD2	TRBJ2-5
CASSLGLAGINTQYF	TRBV9	TRBD2	TRBJ2-3
CASSLSTSGSNETQYF	TRBV27	TRBD2	TRBJ2-5
CASSPMGGGHEQFF	TRBV18	NA	TRBJ2-1
CSASKNGLPDTQYF	TRBV20-1	NA	TRBJ2-3
CASSPGLFAGYYGYTF	TRBV6-1	NA	TRBJ1-2
CASSSTSGTNTGELFF	TRBV5-1	TRBD2	TRBJ2-2
CASSPSGALNNEQFF	TRBV12-3/TRBV12-4	TRBD2	TRBJ2-1
CSASDHTGELFF	TRBV20-1	NA	TRBJ2-2
CASSSPGQGLGERYF	TRBV7-9	TRBD1	TRBJ2-7
CASSQSAERAYEQYF	TRBV3-1	NA	TRBJ2-7
CASSLRQGVNSPLHF	TRBV7-8	TRBD1	TRBJ1-6
CSAPMGGETQYF	TRBV20-1	TRBD2	TRBJ2-5
CASSYTGRNQPQHF	TRBV6-2/TRBV6-3	NA	TRBJ1-5
CASSVPSGSQPQHF	TRBV6-1	NA	TRBJ1-5
CAIRRQGANTGELFF	TRBV10-3	TRBD1	TRBJ2-2
CASTSRQAGYTF	TRBV7-9	NA	TRBJ1-2
CASSLEASGRAHNEQFF	TRBV7-6	TRBD2	TRBJ2-1
CASSLDRYTEAFF	TRBV28	NA	TRBJ1-1
CASSPGTEGNEQFF	TRBV7-6	NA	TRBJ2-1